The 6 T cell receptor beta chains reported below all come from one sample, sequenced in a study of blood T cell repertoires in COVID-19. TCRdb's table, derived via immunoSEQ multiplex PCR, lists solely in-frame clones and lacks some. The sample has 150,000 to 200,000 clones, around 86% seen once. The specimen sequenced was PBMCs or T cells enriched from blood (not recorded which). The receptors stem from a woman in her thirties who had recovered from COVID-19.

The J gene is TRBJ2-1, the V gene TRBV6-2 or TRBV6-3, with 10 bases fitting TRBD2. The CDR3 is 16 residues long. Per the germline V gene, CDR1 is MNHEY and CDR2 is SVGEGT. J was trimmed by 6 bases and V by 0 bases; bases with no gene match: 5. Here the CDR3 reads CASSYSWLAGANEQFF. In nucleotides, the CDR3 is TGTGCCAGCAGTTACTCTTGGCTAGCGGGAGCCAATGAGCAGTTCTTC.

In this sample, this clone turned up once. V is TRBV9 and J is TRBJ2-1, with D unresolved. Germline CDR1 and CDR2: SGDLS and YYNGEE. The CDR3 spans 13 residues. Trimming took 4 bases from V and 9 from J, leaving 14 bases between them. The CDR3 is CASSPPGVSEQFF. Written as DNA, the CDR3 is TGTGCCAGCAGCCCCCCCGGTGTAAGTGAGCAGTTCTTC.

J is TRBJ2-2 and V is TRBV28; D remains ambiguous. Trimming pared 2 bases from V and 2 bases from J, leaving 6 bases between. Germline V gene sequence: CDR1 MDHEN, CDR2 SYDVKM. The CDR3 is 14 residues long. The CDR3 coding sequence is TGTGCCAGCAGTTTACTTACTAACACCGGGGAGCTGTTTTTT. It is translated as CASSLLTNTGELFF.

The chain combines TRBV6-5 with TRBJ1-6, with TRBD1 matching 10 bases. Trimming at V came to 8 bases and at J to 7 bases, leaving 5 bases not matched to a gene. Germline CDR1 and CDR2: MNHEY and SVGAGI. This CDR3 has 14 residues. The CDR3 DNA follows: TGTGCCAGCGGACAGGGGGACGGGAATTCACCCCTCCACTTT. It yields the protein CASGQGDGNSPLHF.

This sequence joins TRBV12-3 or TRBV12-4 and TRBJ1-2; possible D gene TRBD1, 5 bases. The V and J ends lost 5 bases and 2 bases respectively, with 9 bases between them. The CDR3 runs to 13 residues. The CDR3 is CASSTTGNYGYTF. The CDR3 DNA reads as TGTGCCAGCAGTACCACAGGAAACTATGGCTACACCTTC.

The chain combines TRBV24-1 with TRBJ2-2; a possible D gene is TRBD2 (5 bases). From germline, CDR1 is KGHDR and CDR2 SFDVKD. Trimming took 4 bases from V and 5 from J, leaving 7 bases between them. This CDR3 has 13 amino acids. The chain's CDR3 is CATSDGVTGELFF. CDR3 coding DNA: TGTGCCACCAGTGACGGGGTTACCGGGGAGCTGTTTTTT.